A selection of T cell receptor beta chains follows, all from one sample in a study of blood T cell repertoires in COVID-19. Repertoires were generated with immunoSEQ multiplex PCR, while TCRdb's copy carries only in-frame clones and drops some. Found here are some 200,000 clones, approximately 80% of them singletons; the top ten hold 6.5% to 8.5%. The sample taken for sequencing was peripheral blood. The receptor source for this set is a human donor with acute or convalescent COVID-19. The donor label of this sample is uncertain. The CDR3 runs from the conserved cysteine through the conserved F or W. D genes are given only for firm matches. For some rows the clone size is stated as once, few or many, or as a class when expanded; others skip it.

CASSPRASGQPQAETQYF TGTGCCAGCAGCCCTAGGGCTAGCGGGCAACCCCAGGCAGAGACCCAGTACTTC TRBJ2-5 TRBV4-2 NA TRBD2
CASSPGGDRNSPLHF TGCGCCAGCAGCCCGGGAGGCGACCGCAATTCACCCCTCCACTTT TRBJ1-6 TRBV5-1 NA NA
CASSLSGRYNSPLHF TGTGCCAGCAGTTTATCGGGCCGATATAATTCACCCCTCCACTTT TRBJ1-6 TRBV27 NA NA
CSVNRGAHEQYF TGCAGCGTGAACAGGGGGGCCCACGAGCAGTACTTC TRBJ2-7 TRBV29-1 NA TRBD1
CASGSSPVQGIAHYEQYF TGTGCCAGCGGATCTTCCCCAGTACAGGGGATAGCGCACTACGAGCAGTACTTC TRBJ2-7 TRBV11-3 NA TRBD1
CASSLVPAGVGEQFF TGCGCCAGCAGCTTAGTCCCAGCGGGAGTAGGGGAGCAGTTCTTC TRBJ2-1 TRBV5-1 few TRBD2
CASSQQVYTGELFF TGTGCCAGCAGCCAACAGGTTTACACCGGGGAGCTGTTTTTT TRBJ2-2 TRBV14 NA NA
CAISKQGATNEKLFF TGTGCCATCAGTAAGCAGGGGGCAACTAATGAAAAACTGTTTTTT TRBJ1-4 TRBV10-3 NA TRBD1
CASSLSSGSAAYEQYF TGTGCCAGCAGCTTGTCTAGCGGGAGTGCGGCTTACGAGCAGTACTTC TRBJ2-7 TRBV5-4 NA TRBD2
CASNQGLSAFF TGTGCCAGCAACCAGGGGTTGAGCGCTTTCTTT TRBJ1-1 TRBV6-5 NA NA
CASSQGPPEAFF TGTGCCAGCAGCCAGGGGCCACCTGAAGCTTTCTTT TRBJ1-1 TRBV3-1/TRBV3-2 NA NA
CASSGPGTSGRDPKHSYNEQFF TGTGCCAGCAGCGGTCCCGGGACTAGCGGGAGGGATCCTAAGCACTCCTACAATGAGCAGTTCTTC TRBJ2-1 TRBV3-1/TRBV3-2 NA TRBD2
CASTNHGVTGELFF TGTGCCAGCACCAACCATGGAGTCACCGGGGAGCTGTTTTTT TRBJ2-2 TRBV6-5 few NA
CASSQFESYEQYF TGTGCCAGCAGCCAATTCGAGAGCTACGAGCAGTACTTC TRBJ2-7 TRBV16 NA NA
CASSSRGNTEAFF TGTGCCAGCAGCTCCCGGGGAAACACTGAAGCTTTCTTT TRBJ1-1 TRBV11-2 once NA
CASSFGLAGGGDEQFF TGTGCCAGCAGCTTCGGACTAGCGGGAGGAGGAGATGAGCAGTTCTTC TRBJ2-1 TRBV11-2 NA TRBD2
CATQGEIGNEQYF TGTGCCACCCAGGGGGAGATCGGCAACGAGCAGTACTTC TRBJ2-7 TRBV12-3/TRBV12-4 NA TRBD1
CASSSYRATNTEAFFGPAFF NA TRBJ1-1 TRBV19 NA NA
CASSSSSGYNEQFF TGTGCCAGCAGCTCTTCTAGCGGTTACAATGAGCAGTTCTTC TRBJ2-1 TRBV5-4 NA TRBD2
CASSQSATYNSPLHF TGTGCCAGCAGCCAATCTGCAACTTATAATTCACCCCTCCACTTT TRBJ1-6 TRBV3-1/TRBV3-2 NA NA
CASTPSLAKNIQYF TGTGCCAGTACTCCGAGTTTAGCCAAAAACATTCAGTACTTC TRBJ2-4 TRBV19 NA NA
CASSIGGVSGNTIYF TGTGCCAGTAGTATAGGAGGTGTCTCTGGAAACACCATATATTTT TRBJ1-3 TRBV19 NA NA
CASSLGNTIYF TGTGCCAGTAGTCTGGGAAACACCATATATTTT TRBJ1-3 TRBV19 few NA
CASRGGSYNEQFF TGTGCCAGCCGTGGCGGATCCTACAATGAGCAGTTCTTC TRBJ2-1 TRBV28 once NA
CASSHQLAGGRTGELFF TGCGCCAGCAGCCACCAACTAGCGGGAGGGAGGACCGGGGAGCTGTTTTTT TRBJ2-2 TRBV4-1 NA TRBD2
CASGTGLIGGNQPQHF TGTGCCAGCGGGACAGGACTCATCGGGGGCAATCAGCCCCAGCATTTT TRBJ1-5 TRBV2 NA TRBD1
CASKDGREQGEQFF TGCGCCAGCAAGGACGGCCGGGAGCAAGGGGAGCAGTTCTTC TRBJ2-1 TRBV5-1 NA NA
CASSETGDSEAFF TGTGCCAGCAGTGAGACAGGGGATTCTGAAGCTTTCTTT TRBJ1-1 TRBV6-1 once TRBD1
CATSDRTGGGETQYF TGTGCCACCAGTGACAGGACAGGGGGAGGAGAGACCCAGTACTTC TRBJ2-5 TRBV24-1 NA TRBD1
CASSPGGRAGANVLTF TGTGCCAGCAGTCCCGGCGGCAGGGCGGGGGCCAACGTCCTGACTTTC TRBJ2-6 TRBV6-2/TRBV6-3 NA NA
CALDRVKADNSPLHF TGTGCCTTAGACAGGGTGAAGGCGGATAATTCACCCCTCCACTTT TRBJ1-6 TRBV30 few TRBD1
CSVVTDSSFYGYTF TGCAGCGTTGTGACGGACAGCTCATTCTATGGCTACACCTTC TRBJ1-2 TRBV29-1 NA NA
CASSKRRDRGISYEQYF TGTGCCAGCAGCAAAAGGAGGGACAGGGGCATCTCCTACGAGCAGTACTTC TRBJ2-7 TRBV21-1 NA NA
CASSRKSPLGWNEQFF TGTGCCAGCAGCCGCAAGTCGCCGCTAGGATGGAATGAGCAGTTCTTC TRBJ2-1 TRBV14 once NA
CASSPPVQGADTQYF TGTGCCAGCAGTCCTCCGGTACAGGGGGCAGATACGCAGTATTTT TRBJ2-3 TRBV27 NA TRBD1
CASSSGPSGSYEQYF TGTGCCAGCAGCTCAGGGCCTAGCGGCTCCTACGAGCAGTACTTC TRBJ2-7 TRBV7-8 NA TRBD2
CASSLGGWGRSSYNSPLHF TGCGCCAGCAGCTTGGGTGGTTGGGGGCGGAGCTCCTATAATTCACCCCTCCACTTT TRBJ1-6 TRBV5-1 NA NA
CASRLRTGVEETQYF TGCGCCAGCAGACTTAGAACGGGAGTAGAGGAGACCCAGTACTTC TRBJ2-5 TRBV5-1 NA NA
CASSYGRTSGTYEQYF TGTGCCAGCAGTTACGGGAGGACTAGCGGAACCTACGAGCAGTACTTC TRBJ2-7 TRBV6-5 NA TRBD2
CASSQLGPNQPQHF TGTGCCAGCAGCCAATTGGGGCCCAATCAGCCCCAGCATTTT TRBJ1-5 TRBV3-1/TRBV3-2 NA NA
CASNYKGFNEQFF TGTGCCAGCAACTATAAGGGGTTTAATGAGCAGTTCTTC TRBJ2-1 TRBV2 NA NA
CASSLPLAGTEELFF TGTGCCAGCAGCTTACCACTAGCGGGGACCGAGGAGCTGTTTTTT TRBJ2-2 TRBV11-2 NA TRBD2